This TCR beta chain was profiled in a study of blood T cells in healthy people across ages. Findings and limits, study-wide: Higher diversity, along with more naive CD4+ cells, distinguished long-lived donors from aged donors.

The second PCR ran roughly 6 to 11 cycles with a sample-barcoded 5' primer and J-beta primers. From the 5' RACE reads, TCRdb called clonotypes with MiXCR, one entry per CDR3 protein. The sample records approximately 350,000 distinct CDR3 sequences, about 55% being singletons. The germline gives CDR1 MNHEY, CDR2 SMNVEV (reference sequence). Losses at the gene ends were 3 bases for V and 2 bases for J; bases not matched to a gene: 7. This CDR3 has 16 residues. To note about this clonotype: The antigen is undetermined.

The receptor was derived from a man in his 60s in good health. The J gene is TRBJ2-4, the V gene TRBV27; 7 positions agree with TRBD2. Sequenced sample: blood. CDR3 sequence: CASSFIGRNSKNIQYF. The CDR3 DNA follows: TGTGCCAGCAGTTTTATCGGGAGGAATTCCAAAAACATTCAGTACTTC.